This entry lists 13 T cell receptor beta chains sequenced from one sample in a study of CD8+CD57+ T cells in acquired aplastic anemia. For sequencing, patients were chosen who had shown expansion of CD8+CD57+ cells by flow cytometry. CDR3 and TCR beta VDJ profiling relied on a genomic DNA template. TCRdb recomputed calls from the reads with MiXCR, one row per CDR3 protein. The table includes around 220,000 distinct CDR3 sequences, roughly 50% detected once. Sequenced sample: sorted CD4+, CD8+, or CD8+CD57+ T cells (not recorded which) from PBMCs. The receptors stem from a human donor with aplastic anemia.

As regards this clonotype: A clone one base away is much larger, so this may be a read error. The chain employs TRBV7-9 and TRBJ2-7; D possibly uses TRBD1 or TRBD2 (6 bases each). Germline assignment: CDR1 SEHNR and CDR2 FQNEAQ (reference sequence). The CDR3 length is 15 residues. CDR3 nucleotide sequence: TGTGCCAGCAGCTTAAAAGGGGGGAGCTCCCACGAGCAGTACTTC. It codes for CASSLKGGSSHEQYF. The full variable domain, rest sourced from reference TRBV7-9 and TRBJ2-7, is DTGVSQNPRHKITKRGQNVTFRCDPISEHNRLYWYRQTLGQGPEFLTYFQNEAQLEKSRLLSDRFSAERPKGSFSTLEIQRTEQGDSAMYLCASSLKGGSSHEQYFGPGTRLTVT.

V is TRBV6-5 and J is TRBJ2-7, with 8 nucleotides matching TRBD2. The CDR3 contains 13 residues. V lost 8 bases, J lost 1 base, and 4 bases stayed unmatched. Per germline, CDR1 MNHEY and CDR2 SVGAGI. The CDR3 DNA reads TGTGCCAGCCAAGCGGGAGAGTCCTACGAGCAGTACGTC. This sequence encodes CASQAGESYEQYV.

Regarding this clonotype: Given a much more abundant clone one base away, this may be a read error. The chain combines TRBV10-3 with TRBJ2-3; TRBD2 agrees at 9 bases. Germline values: CDR1 ENHRY, CDR2 SYGVKD. CDR3 size: 15 residues. CDR3 loop: CASSERGGAGDTQYF. As DNA, the CDR3 is TGTGCCAGCAGTGAACGCGGGGGGGCGGGAGATACGCAGTATTTT.

Concerning this clonotype: Compared with germline, one end of the junction differs, possibly owing to a read error. The V gene is TRBV9, the J gene TRBJ2-4; the D is unclear. The CDR3 covers 15 residues. Germline loops: CDR1 SGDLS, CDR2 YYNGEE. CDR3 in DNA: TGTGCCAGCAGCGTAGAGGGCGGCTCCAAAAACATTCGGTACTTC. It codes for CASSVEGGSKNIRYF.

This clonotype appeared once. The chain links TRBV2 to TRBJ2-7; 7 nucleotides line up with TRBD1. The CDR3 runs to 13 residues. CDR1 is SNHLY and CDR2 is FYNNEI in the germline V gene. The V gene end was trimmed by 1 base and the J gene end by 6 bases; junction bases not matched to a gene: 3. For the CDR3, the DNA is TGTGCCAGCAGTGAAGTAGGGGGCGTCGAGCAGTACTTC. Its translation: CASSEVGGVEQYF.

This clonotype was picked up many times. This rearrangement joins TRBV6-5 to TRBJ2-5; maybe TRBD1 (6 bases). Trimming stripped 2 bases from V and 4 bases from J, with 17 bases between. The CDR3 loop spans 16 amino acids. The V gene's germline CDR1 is MNHEY and CDR2 SVGAGI. CDR3: CASSYTSQGLSETQYF. The DNA of the CDR3 is TGTGCCAGCAGTTACACGAGTCAGGGGCTGTCAGAGACCCAGTACTTC.

The gene calls are TRBV5-1 and TRBJ2-2, with D perhaps assigned TRBD1 or TRBD2 (5 bases each). CDR1 and CDR2 from the germline V gene are SGHRS and YFSETQ. The ends were cut back, 6 bases at V and 0 bases at J, with 27 bases in the middle. The CDR3 is 20 amino acids. DNA of the CDR3: TGCGCCAGCATCTCGGGACCCGGGACGGCGAAAGGAACGAACACCGGGGAGCTGTTTTTT. Protein sequence: CASISGPGTAKGTNTGELFF.

In this sample, this clonotype turned up many times. The chain carries TRBV6-5 and TRBJ1-6; D is unresolved. Germline V lookup: CDR1 MNHEY, CDR2 SVGAGI. V was pared by 7 bases and J by 6 bases, with 13 bases between. The CDR3 consists of 14 residues. CDR3 sequence: CASNEWRSNSPLHF. The CDR3 coding sequence is TGTGCCAGCAACGAATGGAGGTCTAATTCACCCCTCCACTTT.

Ten or more counts support this clonotype. The rearrangement uses TRBV6-5 and TRBJ2-5, with TRBD2 identical over 7 bases. With V trimmed by 6 bases and J by 5 bases, 15 bases remained unmatched. Looked up from germline, CDR1 is MNHEY and CDR2 is SVGAGI. CDR3 size: 16 residues. Here the CDR3 reads CASSKIGSSGGETQYF. The CDR3 DNA follows: TGTGCCAGCAGCAAGATAGGGTCTAGCGGTGGGGAGACCCAGTACTTC.

The chain has TRBV28 and TRBJ1-5; 11 nucleotides align to TRBD1. V was clipped by 4 bases and J by 3 bases; unmatched bases: 8. The germline V gene encodes CDR1 MDHEN and CDR2 SYDVKM. This CDR3 has 17 residues. CDR3 DNA sequence: TGTGCCAGCAGTTCCTCGGACAGGGGGCTTCCCAATCAGCCCCAGCATTTT. It encodes CASSSSDRGLPNQPQHF.

The table lists this clonotype with many counts. The gene calls are TRBV12-3 or TRBV12-4 and TRBJ2-1, with 8 bases lining up with TRBD1. V trimming: 6 bases; J trimming: 1 base; junction bases outside the gene matches: 5. This CDR3 has 15 residues. This CDR3 is CASSRGQGSYNEQFF. In nucleotides, the CDR3 is TGTGCCAGCAGCCGTGGACAGGGTTCCTACAATGAGCAGTTCTTC.

The gene calls are TRBV20-1 and TRBJ2-3; D remains ambiguous. This CDR3 is 12 amino acids long. V lost 3 bases and J 2 bases, leaving 6 bases between the germline ends. Germline V lookup: CDR1 DFQATT, CDR2 SNEGSKA (reference sequence). The CDR3 DNA follows: TGCAGTGCTAGTGTCCCCACAGATACGCAGTATTTT. Translated: CSASVPTDTQYF.

The sample holds many counts of this clonotype. The J gene is TRBJ2-6, the V gene TRBV5-6, with no clear D. The CDR3 is 16 amino acids. Trimming left V 4 bases short and J 1 base short, with 12 bases between. Per germline, CDR1 SGHDT and CDR2 YYEEEE. The CDR3 region is CASSQIRRSGANVLTF. The CDR3 DNA is TGTGCCAGCAGCCAAATCAGGAGATCTGGGGCCAACGTCCTGACTTTC.